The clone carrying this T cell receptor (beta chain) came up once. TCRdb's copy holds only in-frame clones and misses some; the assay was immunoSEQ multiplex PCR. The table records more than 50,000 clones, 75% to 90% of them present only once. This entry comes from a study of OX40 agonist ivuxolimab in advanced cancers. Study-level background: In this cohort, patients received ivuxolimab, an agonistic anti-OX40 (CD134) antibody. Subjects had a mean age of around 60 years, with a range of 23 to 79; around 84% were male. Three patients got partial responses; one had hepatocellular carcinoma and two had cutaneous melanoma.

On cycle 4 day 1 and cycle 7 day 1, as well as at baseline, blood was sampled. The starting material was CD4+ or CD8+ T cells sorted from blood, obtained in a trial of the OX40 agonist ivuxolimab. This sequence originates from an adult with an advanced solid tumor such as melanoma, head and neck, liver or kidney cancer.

For the CDR3, the DNA is TGTGCCAGCAGCTTAGAGGGCCACAATCAGCCCCAGCATTTT. This encodes CASSLEGHNQPQHF. The rearrangement links TRBV7-9 to TRBJ1-5; D remains unclear. Germline assignment: CDR1 SEHNR and CDR2 FQNEAQ (reference sequence). The CDR3 runs to 14 residues. The ends were cut back, 1 base at V and 3 bases at J, with 7 bases in the middle.